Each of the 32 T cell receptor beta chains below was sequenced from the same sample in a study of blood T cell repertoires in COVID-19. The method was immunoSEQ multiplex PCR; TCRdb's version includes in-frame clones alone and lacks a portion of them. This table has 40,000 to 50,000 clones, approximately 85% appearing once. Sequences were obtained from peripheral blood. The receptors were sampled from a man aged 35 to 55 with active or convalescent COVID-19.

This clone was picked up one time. The CDR3 DNA follows: TGTGCCAGCAAAGCGGGCCAGGGTCGGACCGGGGAGCTGTTTTTT. Translation gives CASKAGQGRTGELFF. This chain uses TRBV6-5 with TRBJ2-2, with a tentative D call TRBD2 (6 bases). The V gene lost 7 bases and the J gene lost 5 bases, with 17 bases spanning the gap. Germline V gives CDR1 MNHEY, CDR2 SVGAGI. The length of the CDR3 is 15 residues.

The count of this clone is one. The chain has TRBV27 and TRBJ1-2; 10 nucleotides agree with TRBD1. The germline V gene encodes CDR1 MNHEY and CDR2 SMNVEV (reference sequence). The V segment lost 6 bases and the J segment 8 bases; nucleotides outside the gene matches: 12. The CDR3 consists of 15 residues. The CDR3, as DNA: TGTGCCAGCAGCCCACGCCGACAGGGGGCGGAAGGCTACACCTTC. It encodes CASSPRRQGAEGYTF.

Here the CDR3 reads CATSRGTGTGNTGELFF. The CDR3 DNA reads TGTGCCACCAGCAGAGGTACCGGGACAGGGAACACCGGGGAGCTGTTTTTT. The chain employs TRBV15 and TRBJ2-2; 8 positions agree with TRBD1. The junction had 5 bases not matched to a gene; V was cut back by 1 base and J by 1 base. The germline V gene has CDR1 LNHNV and CDR2 YYDKDF (reference sequence). The CDR3 sequence is 17 residues long.

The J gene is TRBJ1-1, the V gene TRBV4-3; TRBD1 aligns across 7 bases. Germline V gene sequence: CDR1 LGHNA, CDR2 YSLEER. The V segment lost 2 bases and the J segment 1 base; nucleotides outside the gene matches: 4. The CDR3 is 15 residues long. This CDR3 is CASSQPGQTNTEAFF. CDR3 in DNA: TGCGCCAGCAGCCAACCGGGACAGACGAACACTGAAGCTTTCTTT.

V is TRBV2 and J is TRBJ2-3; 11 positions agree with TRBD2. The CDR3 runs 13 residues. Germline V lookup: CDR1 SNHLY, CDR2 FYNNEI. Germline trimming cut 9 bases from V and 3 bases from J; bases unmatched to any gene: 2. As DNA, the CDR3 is TGTGCCAGTAGCGGGAGGGGGACAGATACGCAGTATTTT. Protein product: CASSGRGTDTQYF. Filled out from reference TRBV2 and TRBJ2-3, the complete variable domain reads EPEVTQTPSHQVTQMGQEVILRCVPISNHLYFYWYRQILGQKVEFLVSFYNNEISEKSEIFDDQFSVERPDGSNFTLKIRSTKLEDSAMYFCASSGRGTDTQYFGPGTRLTVL.

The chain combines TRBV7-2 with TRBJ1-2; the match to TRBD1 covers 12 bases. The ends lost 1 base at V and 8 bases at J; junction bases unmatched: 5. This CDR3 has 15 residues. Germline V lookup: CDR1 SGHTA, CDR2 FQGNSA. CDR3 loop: CASSLDGTGGKGYTF. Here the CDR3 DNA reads TGTGCCAGCAGCTTAGATGGGACAGGGGGCAAAGGCTACACCTTC.

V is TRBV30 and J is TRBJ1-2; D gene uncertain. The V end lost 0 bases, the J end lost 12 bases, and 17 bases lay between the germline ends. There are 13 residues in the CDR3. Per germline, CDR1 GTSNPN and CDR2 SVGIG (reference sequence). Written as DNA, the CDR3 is TGTGCCTGGAGTGTCAGGTTGAATTATGAGAACACCTTC. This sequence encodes CAWSVRLNYENTF.

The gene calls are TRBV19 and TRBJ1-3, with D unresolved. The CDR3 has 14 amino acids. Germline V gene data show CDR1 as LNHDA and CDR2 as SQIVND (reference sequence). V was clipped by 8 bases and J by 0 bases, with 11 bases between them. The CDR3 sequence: CASYERSSGNTIYF. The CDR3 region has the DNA TGTGCCAGTTACGAGCGAAGCTCTGGAAACACCATATATTTT.

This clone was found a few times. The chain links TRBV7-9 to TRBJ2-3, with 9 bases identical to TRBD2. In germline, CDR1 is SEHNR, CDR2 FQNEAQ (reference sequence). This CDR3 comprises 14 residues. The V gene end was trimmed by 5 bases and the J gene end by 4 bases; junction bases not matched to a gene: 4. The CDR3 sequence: CASSKGLASDTQYF. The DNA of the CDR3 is TGTGCCAGCAGCAAGGGACTAGCCTCAGATACGCAGTATTTT. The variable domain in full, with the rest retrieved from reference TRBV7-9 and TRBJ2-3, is DTGVSQNPRHKITKRGQNVTFRCDPISEHNRLYWYRQTLGQGPEFLTYFQNEAQLEKSRLLSDRFSAERPKGSFSTLEIQRTEQGDSAMYLCASSKGLASDTQYFGPGTRLTVL.

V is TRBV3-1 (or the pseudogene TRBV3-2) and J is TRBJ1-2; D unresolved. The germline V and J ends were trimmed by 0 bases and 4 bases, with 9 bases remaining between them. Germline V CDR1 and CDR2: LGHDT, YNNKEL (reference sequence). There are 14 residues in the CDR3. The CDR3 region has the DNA TGTGCCAGCAGCCAAGACTTACAGAGCTATGGCTACACCTTC. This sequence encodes CASSQDLQSYGYTF.

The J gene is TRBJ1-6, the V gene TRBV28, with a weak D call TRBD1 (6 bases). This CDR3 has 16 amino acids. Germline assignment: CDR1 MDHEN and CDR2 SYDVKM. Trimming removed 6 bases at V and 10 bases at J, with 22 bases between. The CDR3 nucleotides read TGTGCCAGCAGAGAACACGGGCCAGGGGAAGGCTCACCCCTCCACTTT. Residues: CASREHGPGEGSPLHF.

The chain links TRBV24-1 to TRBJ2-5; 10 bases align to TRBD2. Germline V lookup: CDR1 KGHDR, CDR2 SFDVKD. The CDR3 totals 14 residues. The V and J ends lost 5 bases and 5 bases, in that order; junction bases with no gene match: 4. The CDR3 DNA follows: TGTGCCACCAGTGCAGCGGGGGGGCTCGAGACCCAGTACTTC. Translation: CATSAAGGLETQYF.

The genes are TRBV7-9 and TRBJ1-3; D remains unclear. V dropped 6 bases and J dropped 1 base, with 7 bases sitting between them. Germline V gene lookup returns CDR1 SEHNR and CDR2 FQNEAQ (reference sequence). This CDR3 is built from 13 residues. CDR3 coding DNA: TGTGCCAGCAGACAGAGTTCTGGAAACACCATATATTTT. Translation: CASRQSSGNTIYF.

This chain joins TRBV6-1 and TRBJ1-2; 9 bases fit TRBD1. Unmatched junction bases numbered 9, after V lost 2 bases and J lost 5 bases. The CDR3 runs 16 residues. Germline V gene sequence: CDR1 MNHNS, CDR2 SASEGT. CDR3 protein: CASSERWDRVLYGYTF. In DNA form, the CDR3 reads TGTGCCAGCAGTGAAAGATGGGACAGGGTCTTATATGGCTACACCTTC.

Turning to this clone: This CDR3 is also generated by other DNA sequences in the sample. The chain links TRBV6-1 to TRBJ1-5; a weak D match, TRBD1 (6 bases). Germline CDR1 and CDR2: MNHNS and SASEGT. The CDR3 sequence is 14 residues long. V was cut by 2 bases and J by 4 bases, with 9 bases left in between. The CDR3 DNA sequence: TGTGCCAGCAGTGAACAGCAGGGGAATCAGCCCCAGCATTTT. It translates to CASSEQQGNQPQHF.

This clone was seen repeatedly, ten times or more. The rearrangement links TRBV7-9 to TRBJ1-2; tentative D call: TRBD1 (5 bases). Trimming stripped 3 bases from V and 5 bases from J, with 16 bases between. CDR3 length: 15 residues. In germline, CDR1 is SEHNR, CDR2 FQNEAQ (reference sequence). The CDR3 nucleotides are TGTGCCAGCAGCTTCGGACCCCAAGGGGATTATGGCTACACCTTC. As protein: CASSFGPQGDYGYTF.

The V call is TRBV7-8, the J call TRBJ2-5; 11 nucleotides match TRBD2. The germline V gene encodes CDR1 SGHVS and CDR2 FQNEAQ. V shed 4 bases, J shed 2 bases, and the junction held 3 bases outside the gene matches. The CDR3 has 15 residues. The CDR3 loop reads CASSSGTSGQETQYF. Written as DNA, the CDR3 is TGTGCCAGCAGCTCGGGGACTAGCGGACAAGAGACCCAGTACTTC.

DNA of the CDR3: TGTGCCAGCAGCTCCTTCCGTACTAGCGGGAGCGCCATCGAGCAGTTCTTC. Protein: CASSSFRTSGSAIEQFF. V is TRBV7-3 and J is TRBJ2-1; 11 bases match TRBD2. V was pared by 4 bases and J by 10 bases, with 15 bases of the junction left unmatched. Per the germline V gene, CDR1 is SGHTA and CDR2 is FQGTGA. This CDR3 comprises 17 residues.

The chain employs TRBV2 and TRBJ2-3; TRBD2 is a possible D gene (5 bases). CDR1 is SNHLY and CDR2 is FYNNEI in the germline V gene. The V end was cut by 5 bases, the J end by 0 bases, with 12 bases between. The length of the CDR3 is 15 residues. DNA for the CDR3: TGTGCCAGCAGTTCTGAGGGATTTAGCACAGATACGCAGTATTTT. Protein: CASSSEGFSTDTQYF.

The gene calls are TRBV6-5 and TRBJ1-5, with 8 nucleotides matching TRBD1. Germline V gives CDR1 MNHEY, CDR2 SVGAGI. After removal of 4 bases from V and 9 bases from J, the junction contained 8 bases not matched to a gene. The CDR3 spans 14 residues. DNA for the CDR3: TGTGCCAGCAGTTCCAGACAGGACAGGGCGCCCCAGCATTTT. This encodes CASSSRQDRAPQHF.

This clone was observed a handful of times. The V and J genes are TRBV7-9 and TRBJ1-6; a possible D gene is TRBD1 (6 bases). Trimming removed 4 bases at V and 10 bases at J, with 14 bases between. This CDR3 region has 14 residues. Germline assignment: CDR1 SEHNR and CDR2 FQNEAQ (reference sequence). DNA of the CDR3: TGTGCCAGCAGCTCCGGGGGGGGCGGCTCACCCCTCCACTTT. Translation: CASSSGGGGSPLHF. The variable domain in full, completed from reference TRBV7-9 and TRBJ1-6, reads DTGVSQNPRHKITKRGQNVTFRCDPISEHNRLYWYRQTLGQGPEFLTYFQNEAQLEKSRLLSDRFSAERPKGSFSTLEIQRTEQGDSAMYLCASSSGGGGSPLHFGNGTRLTVT.

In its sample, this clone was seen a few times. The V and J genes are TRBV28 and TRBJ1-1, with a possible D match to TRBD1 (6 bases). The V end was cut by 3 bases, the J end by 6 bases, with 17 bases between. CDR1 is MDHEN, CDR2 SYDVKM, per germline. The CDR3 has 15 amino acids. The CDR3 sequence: CASSFQGLSGAEAFF. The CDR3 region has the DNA TGTGCCAGCAGTTTCCAAGGACTGTCAGGGGCTGAAGCTTTCTTT. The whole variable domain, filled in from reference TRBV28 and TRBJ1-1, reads DVKVTQSSRYLVKRTGEKVFLECVQDMDHENMFWYRQDPGLGLRLIYFSYDVKMKEKGDIPEGYSVSREKKERFSLILESASTNQTSMYLCASSFQGLSGAEAFFGQGTRLTVV.

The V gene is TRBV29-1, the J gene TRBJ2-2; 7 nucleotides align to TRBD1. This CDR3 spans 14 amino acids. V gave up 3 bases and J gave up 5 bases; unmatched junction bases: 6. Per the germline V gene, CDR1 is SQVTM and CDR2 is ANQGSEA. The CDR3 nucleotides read TGCAGCGTTGACTCGGACAGGAAGACCGGGGAGCTGTTTTTT. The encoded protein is CSVDSDRKTGELFF.

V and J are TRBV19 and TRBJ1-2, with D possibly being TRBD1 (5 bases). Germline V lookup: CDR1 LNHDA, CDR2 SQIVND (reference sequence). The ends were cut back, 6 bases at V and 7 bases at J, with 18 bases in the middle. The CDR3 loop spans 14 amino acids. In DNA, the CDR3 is TGTGCCAGTAGCCCCGGATTGCCAGGGCTTGGCTACACCTTC. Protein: CASSPGLPGLGYTF. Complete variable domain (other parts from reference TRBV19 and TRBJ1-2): DGGITQSPKYLFRKEGQNVTLSCEQNLNHDAMYWYRQDPGQGLRLIYYSQIVNDFQKGDIAEGYSVSREKKESFPLTVTSAQKNPTAFYLCASSPGLPGLGYTFGSGTRLTVV.

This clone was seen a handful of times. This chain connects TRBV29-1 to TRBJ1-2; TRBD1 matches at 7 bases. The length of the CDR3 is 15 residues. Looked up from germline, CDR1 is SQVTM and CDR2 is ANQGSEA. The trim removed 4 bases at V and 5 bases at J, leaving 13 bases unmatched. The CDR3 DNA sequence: TGCAGCGTTGTTGGTGGGACAGAAGGCCATTATGGCTACACCTTC. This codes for CSVVGGTEGHYGYTF.

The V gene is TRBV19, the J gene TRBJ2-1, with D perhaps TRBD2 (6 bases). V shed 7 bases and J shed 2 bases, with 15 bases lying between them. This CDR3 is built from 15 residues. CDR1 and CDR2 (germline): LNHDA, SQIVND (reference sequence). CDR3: CASTLGRNPYNEQFF. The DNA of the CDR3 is TGTGCCAGTACCCTAGGGAGGAACCCCTACAATGAGCAGTTCTTC.

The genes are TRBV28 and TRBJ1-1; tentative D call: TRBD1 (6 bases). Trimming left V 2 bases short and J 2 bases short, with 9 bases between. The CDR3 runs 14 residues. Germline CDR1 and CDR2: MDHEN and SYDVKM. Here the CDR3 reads CASSLQGINTEAFF. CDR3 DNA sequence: TGTGCCAGCAGTTTACAGGGGATTAACACTGAAGCTTTCTTT.

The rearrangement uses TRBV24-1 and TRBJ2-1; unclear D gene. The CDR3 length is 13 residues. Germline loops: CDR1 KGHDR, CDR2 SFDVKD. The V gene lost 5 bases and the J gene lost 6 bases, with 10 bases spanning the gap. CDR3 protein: CATSGARRNEQFF. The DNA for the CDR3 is TGTGCCACCAGTGGAGCGCGTCGCAATGAGCAGTTCTTC.

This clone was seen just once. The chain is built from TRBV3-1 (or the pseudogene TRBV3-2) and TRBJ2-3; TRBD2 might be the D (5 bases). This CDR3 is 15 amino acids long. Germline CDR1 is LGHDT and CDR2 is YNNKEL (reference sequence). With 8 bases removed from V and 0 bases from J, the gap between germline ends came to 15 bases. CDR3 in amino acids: CASSLGRASTDTQYF. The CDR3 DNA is TGTGCCAGCTCTCTCGGGCGGGCGAGCACAGATACGCAGTATTTT.

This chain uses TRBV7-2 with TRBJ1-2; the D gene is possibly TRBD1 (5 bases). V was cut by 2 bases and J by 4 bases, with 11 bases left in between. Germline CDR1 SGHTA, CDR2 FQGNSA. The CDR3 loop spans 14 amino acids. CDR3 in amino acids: CASSLWEGPYGYTF. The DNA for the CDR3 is TGTGCCAGCAGCTTATGGGAGGGACCCTATGGCTACACCTTC.

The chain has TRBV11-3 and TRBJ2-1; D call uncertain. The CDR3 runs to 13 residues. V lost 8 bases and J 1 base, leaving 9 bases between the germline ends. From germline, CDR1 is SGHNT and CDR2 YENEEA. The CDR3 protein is CASSDISYNEQFF. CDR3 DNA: TGTGCCAGCTCCGACATTTCCTACAATGAGCAGTTCTTC.

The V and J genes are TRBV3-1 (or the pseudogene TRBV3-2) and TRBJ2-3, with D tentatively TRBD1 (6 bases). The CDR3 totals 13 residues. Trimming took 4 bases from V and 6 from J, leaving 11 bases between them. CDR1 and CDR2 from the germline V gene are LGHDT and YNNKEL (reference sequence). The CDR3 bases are TGTGCCAGCAGCCGTCCAGGGGCGGATACGCAGTATTTT. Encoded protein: CASSRPGADTQYF.